This TCR beta chain originates from a study of T cells after yellow fever vaccination. Germline V gene data show CDR1 as MNHEY and CDR2 as SVGAGI. The length of the CDR3 is 14 residues. Trimming cost V 6 bases and J 5 bases; bases outside gene matches: 5. For TCR, cDNA came from 5'RACE template switching, which added a universal primer site and UMIs. One entry per CDR3 protein, called by TCRdb with MiXCR from the 5' RACE reads. There are hundreds of thousands of distinct CDR3 sequences in the sample; around 3.6% occur only once, and around 24% lies in the top ten. The sample holds many counts of this clonotype. Antigen unknown. Study outcomes and limitations: One caveat is that FACS-sorted repertoires could contain abundant clonotypes contaminating from the bulk population. A weaker secondary response peaked on day 5, the primary on day 15. Most primary-vaccination clones recurred post-booster (approximately 96% CD4, over 70% CD8).

The starting material was PBMCs, obtained on the day of the yellow fever booster vaccination. This receptor was identified in a man aged 18-30 years who received the YFV17D yellow fever vaccine. V and J are TRBV6-5 and TRBJ2-1, with 9 bases identical to TRBD1. The CDR3 DNA reads as TGTGCCAGCAGCCACGGACAGGGGAACAATGAGCAGTTCTTC. This encodes CASSHGQGNNEQFF.